The present entry profiles one T cell receptor (beta chain) with its context. The conserved closing phenylalanine or tryptophan is absent in this CDR3, likely reflecting a read error. The DNA is omitted, as the CDR3 cannot be located on it reliably, and the CDR3 follows TCRdb's listing. Germline V gene sequence: CDR1 WSHSY, CDR2 SAAADI. With termini counted, the CDR3 has 8 amino acids. RNA transcripts served as template for amplifying TCR beta CDR3 sequences. The first round was an RT-PCR with HTBI primers, and the second round was a multiplex PCR. TCRdb reprocessed the multiplex PCR reads with MiXCR, giving one entry per CDR3 protein. The sample records hundreds of thousands of distinct CDR3 sequences, roughly 40% being singletons. This entry belongs to a study of Graves' ophthalmopathy and Graves' hyperthyroidism. In the study overall: Peripheral blood (taken before any treatment) was collected at initial diagnosis.

Ophthalmopathy was moderately-to-severely active, CAS at least 3, NOSPECS at least 4, lasting under 3 months. PBMCs were obtained from roughly 9.5 ml of fresh peripheral blood. This sequence originates from an adult man with Graves' ophthalmopathy. The specimen was peripheral blood. The chain carries TRBV10-2 and TRBJ1-3; the table gives TRBD1 as D, unverified against the DNA. CDR3 protein: CASSRSGQ.